The 19 T cell receptor beta chains in this list originate from one sample, sequenced in a study of regulatory T cells in long-lasting Graves disease. Libraries of TCR beta came from iRepertoire HTBI primers plus Arm-PCR of CDR3 regions. TCRdb analysed the multiplex PCR reads with MiXCR anew, one entry per CDR3 protein. The sample has about 220,000 distinct CDR3 sequences, less than 20% seen once. Time point indicated: newly diagnosed GD, antithyroid drugs for less than 3 months. From PBMCs, RNA was extracted and then used to make the TCR library. These data also formed part of another study, on T cells in Graves' hyperthyroidism and ophthalmopathy.

The sequencing here drew on peripheral blood mononuclear cells (PBMCs), taken at new diagnosis, from a patient treated with antithyroid drugs. The receptor source for this set is a woman aged 25 to 39 with Graves disease.

The CDR3 bases are TGTGCCAGCAGCTCAGGAGGCGGTTTCCAAGAGACCCAGTACTTC. Translating gives CASSSGGGFQETQYF. J is TRBJ2-5 and V is TRBV11-3; the D gene is possibly TRBD2 (5 bases). This CDR3 contains 15 residues. Between the trimmed V and J ends, which lost 4 bases and 1 base, there was a span of 13 bases. Looked up from germline, CDR1 is SGHNT and CDR2 is YENEEA.

V usage is TRBV19 and J usage is TRBJ2-1; D unclear. The V and J ends lost 5 bases and 8 bases respectively, with 13 bases between them. The CDR3 spans 13 residues. Germline V gene lookup returns CDR1 LNHDA and CDR2 SQIVND (reference sequence). The CDR3 reads CASSGNAGYEQFF. In nucleotides, the CDR3 is TGTGCCAGTAGTGGTAATGCCGGGTATGAGCAGTTCTTC.

The gene calls are TRBV11-2 and TRBJ2-3, with 8 bases matching TRBD1. Near its end, the DNA agrees better with TRBJ2-5, so the J call may be wrong. The CDR3 spans 13 residues. The germline V gene encodes CDR1 SGHAT and CDR2 FQNNGV. In DNA form, the CDR3 reads TGTGCCAGCAGCTCATGGACAGGGGAGACCCAGTACTTC. It specifies CASSSWTGETQYF.

This clonotype was counted ten times or more. This sequence joins TRBV5-1 and TRBJ2-1, with 9 bases identical to TRBD2. This CDR3 is 15 amino acids long. Germline V gives CDR1 SGHRS, CDR2 YFSETQ. J lost 6 bases, V lost 2 bases, and 6 bases had no gene match. CDR3 DNA sequence: TGCGCCAGCAGCTTACTGCGCGGGAGGGTCAATGAGCAGTTCTTC. Translation: CASSLLRGRVNEQFF.

This clonotype came up many times. The genes are TRBV7-3 and TRBJ2-5; 8 bases match TRBD1. Per germline, CDR1 SGHTA and CDR2 FQGTGA. This CDR3 spans 16 amino acids. The V gene end was trimmed by 4 bases and the J gene end by 5 bases; junction bases not matched to a gene: 12. The CDR3 DNA is TGTGCCAGCAGCTCCCTTGGACAGGGTATGATGGAGACCCAGTACTTC. Translation gives CASSSLGQGMMETQYF.

This chain links TRBV29-1 with TRBJ1-4; possibly TRBD1 for D (5 bases). The CDR3 loop spans 11 amino acids. With 7 bases removed from V and 3 bases from J, the gap between germline ends came to 6 bases. Germline V lookup: CDR1 SQVTM, CDR2 ANQGSEA. This CDR3 is CSGGANEKLFF. The CDR3 coding sequence is TGCAGCGGAGGGGCTAATGAAAAACTGTTTTTT.

The sample holds many counts of this clonotype. The V call is TRBV20-1, the J call TRBJ2-1; 7 nucleotides align to TRBD2. This CDR3 is 12 amino acids long. Trimming removed 2 bases from V and 5 bases from J; junction bases left unmatched: 0. Germline V gives CDR1 DFQATT, CDR2 SNEGSKA (reference sequence). The CDR3 coding sequence is TGCAGTGCTAGACGGGGGGACAATGAGCAGTTCTTC. Translating gives CSARRGDNEQFF.

The CDR3 sequence is CASSLRTSGEGAQETQYF. In DNA form, the CDR3 reads TGTGCCAGCAGTTTAAGGACTAGCGGGGAGGGGGCACAAGAGACCCAGTACTTC. The J gene is TRBJ2-5, the V gene TRBV27; 12 bases map to TRBD2. J gave up 2 bases and V 2 bases, and 9 bases lay outside the gene matches. Germline V gene sequence: CDR1 MNHEY, CDR2 SMNVEV (reference sequence). This CDR3 region has 18 residues.

This clonotype was counted many times. This chain joins TRBV28 and TRBJ2-7; D gene uncertain. Germline V lookup: CDR1 MDHEN, CDR2 SYDVKM. V lost 1 base and J 2 bases, leaving 12 bases between the germline ends. This CDR3 is built from 15 residues. This CDR3 reads CASSLFAIPAYEQYF. CDR3 bases: TGTGCCAGCAGTTTATTTGCGATTCCGGCCTACGAGCAGTACTTC.

There are a few counts of this clonotype. V is TRBV25-1 and J is TRBJ1-2; D might be TRBD1 (6 bases). Germline assignment: CDR1 MGHDK and CDR2 SYGVNS. Trimming took 5 bases from V and 8 from J, leaving 15 bases between them. The CDR3 has 13 residues. The chain's CDR3 is CASSRGGASGYTF. The CDR3 DNA reads TGTGCCAGCAGTCGCGGGGGGGCGAGCGGCTACACCTTC.

At least ten counts were recorded for this clonotype. The gene calls are TRBV24-1 and TRBJ1-1; D gene uncertain. This CDR3 is 13 amino acids long. Germline-derived CDR1 and CDR2 are KGHDR and SFDVKD. V was pared by 3 bases and J by 5 bases, with 9 bases between. CDR3 in amino acids: CATSDQPWTEAFF. The CDR3 DNA reads as TGTGCCACCAGTGATCAACCCTGGACTGAAGCTTTCTTT.

This clonotype was seen ten or more times. The J gene is TRBJ1-2, the V gene TRBV20-1; 12 bases map to TRBD1. Germline CDR1 is DFQATT and CDR2 is SNEGSKA (reference sequence). CDR3 size: 15 residues. V shed 3 bases and J 8 bases; nucleotides not matched to a gene: 10. The CDR3 coding sequence is TGCAGTGCTAGTGATGTTATGGGACAGGGGGCGGGCTACACCTTC. Protein: CSASDVMGQGAGYTF.

There are many counts of this clonotype. The chain has TRBV7-9 and TRBJ1-5, with TRBD1 as a possible D gene (6 bases). The germline V gene encodes CDR1 SEHNR and CDR2 FQNEAQ (reference sequence). This CDR3 region has 15 residues. The germline V and J ends were trimmed by 3 bases and 3 bases, with 12 bases remaining between them. The DNA of the CDR3 is TGTGCCAGCAGCTTTTCCGGACAGCTCAATCAGCCCCAGCATTTT. This sequence encodes CASSFSGQLNQPQHF.

This clonotype occurred many times. The chain couples TRBV28 to TRBJ1-2; D might be TRBD1 (6 bases). Germline V CDR1 and CDR2: MDHEN, SYDVKM. Trimming removed 6 bases from V and 8 bases from J, with 22 bases in between. This CDR3 is built from 15 residues. CDR3 nucleotides: TGTGCCAGCAGATACTTGATGCAGGGGAGCGGGGGCTACACCTTC. Residues: CASRYLMQGSGGYTF.

The chain links TRBV7-2 to TRBJ2-7; the D gene is possibly TRBD2 (6 bases). The germline V gene has CDR1 SGHTA and CDR2 FQGNSA. This CDR3 is 16 amino acids long. Trimming removed 4 bases at V and 5 bases at J, with 21 bases between. CDR3 amino acids: CASSSRPGLGFHEQYF. CDR3 DNA: TGTGCCAGCAGCTCTAGACCGGGACTGGGCTTTCACGAGCAGTACTTC.

A remark on this clonotype: A much more abundant neighbour one base away suggests this may be a read error. V usage is TRBV9 and J usage is TRBJ2-5; D uncertain. The CDR3 runs to 15 residues. Trimming shortened V by 4 bases and J by 5 bases, and 18 bases separated the two germline ends. Germline lookup yields CDR1 SGDLS and CDR2 YYNGEE. CDR3 sequence: CASSFRAPGRETQYF. DNA for the CDR3: TGTGCCAGCAGCTTCCGGGCCCCTGGCAGGGAGACCCAGTACTTC.

This clonotype was seen ten or more times. This chain uses TRBV12-3 or TRBV12-4 with TRBJ1-1; the D is unclear. With 3 bases removed from V and 8 bases from J, the gap between germline ends came to 10 bases. CDR3 length: 12 amino acids. The CDR3: CASSFRPDEAFF. As DNA, the CDR3 is TGTGCCAGCAGTTTTAGACCAGACGAAGCTTTCTTT.

This clonotype occurred many times. The chain joins TRBV20-1 to TRBJ1-1; the D gene is possibly TRBD1 (5 bases). This CDR3 region has 16 residues. Germline V gene lookup returns CDR1 DFQATT and CDR2 SNEGSKA (reference sequence). V was trimmed by 2 bases and J by 0 bases, leaving 16 bases between them. The CDR3 DNA reads as TGCAGTGCTAGACGTTGGAGGAGGGGCATGAACACTGAAGCTTTCTTT. The encoded protein is CSARRWRRGMNTEAFF.

Ten or more counts support this clonotype. The J gene is TRBJ2-1, the V gene TRBV19; TRBD2 might be the D (5 bases). V was pared by 5 bases and J by 0 bases, with 8 bases between. The CDR3 has 14 amino acids. The germline CDR1 and CDR2 sequences are LNHDA and SQIVND (reference sequence). Here the CDR3 reads CASSPGFSYNEQFF. CDR3 sequence (DNA): TGTGCCAGTAGTCCGGGATTCTCCTACAATGAGCAGTTCTTC.